This T cell receptor beta chain was captured by sequencing in a study of CD8 T cells in Susac syndrome. CD8+ and CD4+ T cells taken from blood had their TCR beta sequenced. Reverse transcription used about 0.45 to 1 ug RNA and random hexamers. TCRdb fed the immunoSEQ multiplex PCR reads into MiXCR, producing one record per CDR3 protein. In the table there are fewer than 150,000 distinct CDR3 sequences, around 94% of which are singletons. The V gene's germline CDR1 is DFQATT and CDR2 SNEGSKA (reference sequence). This CDR3 has 13 residues. V was shortened by 6 bases and J by 4 bases, with 12 bases between the two germline ends.

The TCR comes from a human donor in good health. The J gene is TRBJ1-4, the V gene TRBV20-1; no definite D call. The specimen was CD8+ T cells from PBMCs. CDR3 in amino acids: CSAPLPDNEKLFF. DNA for the CDR3: TGCAGTGCCCCCCTCCCGGATAATGAAAAACTGTTTTTT.